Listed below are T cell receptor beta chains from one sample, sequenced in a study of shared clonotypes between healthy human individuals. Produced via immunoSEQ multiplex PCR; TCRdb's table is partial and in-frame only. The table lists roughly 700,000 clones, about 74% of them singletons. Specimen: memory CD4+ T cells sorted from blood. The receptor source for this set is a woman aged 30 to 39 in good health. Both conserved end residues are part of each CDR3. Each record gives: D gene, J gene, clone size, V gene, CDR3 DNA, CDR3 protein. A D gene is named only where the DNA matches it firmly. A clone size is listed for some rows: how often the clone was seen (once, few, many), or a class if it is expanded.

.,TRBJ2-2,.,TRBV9,TGTGCCAGCAACCGGGACCTTACCGCCGGGGAGCTGTTTTTT,CASNRDLTAGELFF
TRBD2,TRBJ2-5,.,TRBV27,TGTGCCAGCAGTTCTCTTGGAGCGGGAGTTGCCCAAGAGACCCAGTACTTC,CASSSLGAGVAQETQYF
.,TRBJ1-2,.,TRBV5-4,TGTGCCAGCAGCTCAAAAGTGGGGGCGGCTGGCTACACCTTC,CASSSKVGAAGYTF
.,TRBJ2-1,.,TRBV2,TGTGCCAGCAACGTGGGGACCTACAATGAGCAGTTCTTC,CASNVGTYNEQFF
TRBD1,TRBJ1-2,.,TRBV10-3,TGTGCCATCAGTGAGTTTACGGGACAGGGGGTCTATGGCTACACCTTC,CAISEFTGQGVYGYTF
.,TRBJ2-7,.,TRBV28,TGTGCCAGCAGTCCGCCATGGGGGGGCGTCTACGAGCAGTACTTC,CASSPPWGGVYEQYF
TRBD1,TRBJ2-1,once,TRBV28,TGTGCCAGCAGTCAGTACAGGGGAAGTGTCTACAATGAGCAGTTCTTC,CASSQYRGSVYNEQFF
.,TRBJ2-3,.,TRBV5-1,TGCGCCAGCAGTCCGGACGGACGGAAGACAGATACGCAGTATTTT,CASSPDGRKTDTQYF
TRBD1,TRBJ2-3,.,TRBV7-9,TGTGCCAGCAGTCGAACCGGGACAGACACAGATACGCAGTATTTT,CASSRTGTDTDTQYF
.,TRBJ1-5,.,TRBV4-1,TGCGCCAGCAGCCAAGATCAGGTGAGGAGCAATCAGCCCCAGCATTTT,CASSQDQVRSNQPQHF
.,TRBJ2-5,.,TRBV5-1,TGCGCCAGCAGCCCCCAGAGGAGGGGCGAAGAGACCCAGTACTTC,CASSPQRRGEETQYF
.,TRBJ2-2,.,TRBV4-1,TGCGCCAGCAGCCAAGATCCTAATTTCACCGGGGAGCTGTTTTTT,CASSQDPNFTGELFF
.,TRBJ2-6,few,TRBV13,TGTGCCAGCAGCTATCCCAGCTCTGGGGCCAACGTCCTGACTTTC,CASSYPSSGANVLTF
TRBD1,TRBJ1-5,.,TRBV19,TGTGCCAGTAGTACAACAGGGGGGGAACAGCCCCAGCATTTT,CASSTTGGEQPQHF
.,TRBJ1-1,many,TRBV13,TGTGCCAGCGGCTGGAAGGGGAACACTGAAGCTTTCTTT,CASGWKGNTEAFF
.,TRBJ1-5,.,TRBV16,TGTGCCAGCAGCCAAAGGCGGGGTGACAATCAGCCCCAGCATTTT,CASSQRRGDNQPQHF
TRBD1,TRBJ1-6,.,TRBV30,TGTGCCTGGACCACGGACAGGGGGCGATCACCCCTCCACTTT,CAWTTDRGRSPLHF
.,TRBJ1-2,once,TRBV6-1,TGTGCCAGCAGGGAATTTAACTATGGCTACACCTTC,CASREFNYGYTF
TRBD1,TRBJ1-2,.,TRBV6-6,TGTGCCAGCAGTTACGTAGACAGGGGGAGAGGCGGCTACACCTTC,CASSYVDRGRGGYTF
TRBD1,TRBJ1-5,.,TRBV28,TGTGCCAGCAAAACAGGGGAAACAAATCAGCCCCAGCATTTT,CASKTGETNQPQHF
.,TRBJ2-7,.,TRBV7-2,TGTGCCAGCAGCCTACAAACATTGGCCTCCTACGAGCAGTACTTC,CASSLQTLASYEQYF
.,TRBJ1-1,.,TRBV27,TGTGCCAGCAGGGGGGGAATAGGGGGTGGAAACACTGAAGCTTTCTTT,CASRGGIGGGNTEAFF
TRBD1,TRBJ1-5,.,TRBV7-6,TGTGCCAGCAGCTCTCAGACCGGGACAGATGGCAATCAGCCCCAGCATTTT,CASSSQTGTDGNQPQHF
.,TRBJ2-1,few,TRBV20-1,TGCAGTGCTAGGAGGGCGCCTGAGCAGTTCTTC,CSARRAPEQFF
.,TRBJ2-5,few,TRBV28,TGTGCCAGCAGTCCCCGACAGACCCAAGAGACCCAGTACTTC,CASSPRQTQETQYF
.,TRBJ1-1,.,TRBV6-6,TGTGCCAGCAGTTACTCCGGACAGATGAACACTGAAGCTTTCTTT,CASSYSGQMNTEAFF
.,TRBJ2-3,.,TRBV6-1,TGTGCCGTACAAGGGGATGGAGATACGCAGTATTTT,CAVQGDGDTQYF
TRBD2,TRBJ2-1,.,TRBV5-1,TGCGCCAGCAGCTCCTCCACTAGCGGCTCCTACAATGAGCAGTTCTTC,CASSSSTSGSYNEQFF
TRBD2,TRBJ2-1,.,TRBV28,TGTGCCAGCATCCTTGGGGGAGGGCGGAGCTCCTACAATGAGCAGTTCTTC,CASILGGGRSSYNEQFF
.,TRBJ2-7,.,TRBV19,TGTGCCAGTAGTCGACCCGGGGAGCAGTACTTC,CASSRPGEQYF
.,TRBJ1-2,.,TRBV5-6,TGTGCCAGCAGCTTGAGGTCATCGACGGGCTATGGCTACACCTTC,CASSLRSSTGYGYTF
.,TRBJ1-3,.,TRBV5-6,TGTGCCAGCAGCTTTGCTGGAAACACCATATATTTT,CASSFAGNTIYF
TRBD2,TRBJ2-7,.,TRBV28,TGTGCCAGCACCCTAAACTCTCTAGCGGGAGCCTACGAGCAGTACTTC,CASTLNSLAGAYEQYF
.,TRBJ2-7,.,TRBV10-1,TGCGCCAGCAGTGATTACAGGGCGGGAGTCAATGAGCAGTACTTC,CASSDYRAGVNEQYF
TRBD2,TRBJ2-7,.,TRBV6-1,TGTGCCAGCAGTGTTACTAGCGCCTCCTACGAGCAGTACTTC,CASSVTSASYEQYF
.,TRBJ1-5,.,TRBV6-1,TGTGCCAGCAGTCAGGAGGTGAGCAATCAGCCCCAGCATTTT,CASSQEVSNQPQHF
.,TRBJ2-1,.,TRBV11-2,TGTGCCAGCAGCCCTAGGTGGGGCGATGAGCAGTTCTTC,CASSPRWGDEQFF